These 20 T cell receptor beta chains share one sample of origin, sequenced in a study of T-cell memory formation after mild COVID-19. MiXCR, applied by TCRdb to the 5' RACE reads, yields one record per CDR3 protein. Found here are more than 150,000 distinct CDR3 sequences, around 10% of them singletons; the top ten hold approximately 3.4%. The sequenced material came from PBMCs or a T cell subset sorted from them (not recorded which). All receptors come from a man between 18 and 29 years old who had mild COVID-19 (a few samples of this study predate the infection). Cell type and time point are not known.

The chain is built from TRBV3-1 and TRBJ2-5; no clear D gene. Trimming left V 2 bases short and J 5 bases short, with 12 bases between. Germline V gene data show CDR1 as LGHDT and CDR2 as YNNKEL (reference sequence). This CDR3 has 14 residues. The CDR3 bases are TGTGCCAGCAGCCAATACGGTAAAGGGGAGACCCAGTACTTC. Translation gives CASSQYGKGETQYF.

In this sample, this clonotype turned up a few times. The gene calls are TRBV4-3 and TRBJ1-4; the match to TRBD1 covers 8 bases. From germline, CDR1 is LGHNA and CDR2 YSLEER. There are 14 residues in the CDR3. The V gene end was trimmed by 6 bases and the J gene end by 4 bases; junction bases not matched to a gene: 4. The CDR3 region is CASSRDRLNEKLFF. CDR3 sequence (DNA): TGCGCCAGCAGTCGGGACAGGCTTAATGAAAAACTGTTTTTT.

In DNA, the CDR3 is TGTGCCAGCAGCCGACCTCCCGGGACTAGCGGGGCCGGTGAGCAGTTCTTC. This codes for CASSRPPGTSGAGEQFF. This chain connects TRBV7-6 to TRBJ2-1, with TRBD2 matching over 13 bases. From germline, CDR1 is SGHVS and CDR2 FNYEAQ. The CDR3 spans 17 residues. V was clipped by 5 bases and J by 9 bases; unmatched bases: 13.

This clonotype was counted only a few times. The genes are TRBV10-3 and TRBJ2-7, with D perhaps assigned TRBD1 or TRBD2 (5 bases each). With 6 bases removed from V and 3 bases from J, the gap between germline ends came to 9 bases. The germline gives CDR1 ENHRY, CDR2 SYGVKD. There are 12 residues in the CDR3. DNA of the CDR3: TGTGCCATCAGGGGGACGGGCTACGAGCAGTACTTC. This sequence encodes CAIRGTGYEQYF.

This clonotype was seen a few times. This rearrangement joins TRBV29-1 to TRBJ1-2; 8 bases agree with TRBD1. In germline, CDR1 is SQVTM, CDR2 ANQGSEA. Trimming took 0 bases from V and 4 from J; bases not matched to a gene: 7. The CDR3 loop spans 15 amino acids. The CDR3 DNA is TGCAGCGTTGAAGATCTGACAGGGGAGAGCTATGGCTACACCTTC. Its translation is CSVEDLTGESYGYTF.

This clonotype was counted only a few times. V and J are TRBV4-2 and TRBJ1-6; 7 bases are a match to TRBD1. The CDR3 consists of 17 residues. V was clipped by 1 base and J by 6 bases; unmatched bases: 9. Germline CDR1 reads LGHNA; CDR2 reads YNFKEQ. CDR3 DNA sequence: TGTGCCAGCAGCCAAGCGAAGGCACAGGGGTTTAATTCACCCCTCCACTTT. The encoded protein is CASSQAKAQGFNSPLHF.

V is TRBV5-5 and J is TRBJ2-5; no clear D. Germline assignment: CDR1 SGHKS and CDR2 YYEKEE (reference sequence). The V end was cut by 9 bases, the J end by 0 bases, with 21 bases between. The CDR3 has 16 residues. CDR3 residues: CATQHSRWYNQETQYF. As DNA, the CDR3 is TGTGCCACCCAGCATTCCCGATGGTACAACCAAGAGACCCAGTACTTC. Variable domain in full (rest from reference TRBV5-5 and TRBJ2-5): DAGVTQSPTHLIKTRGQQVTLRCSPISGHKSVSWYQQVLGQGPQFIFQYYEKEERGRGNFPDRFSARQFPNYSSELNVNALLLGDSALYLCATQHSRWYNQETQYFGPGTRLLVL.

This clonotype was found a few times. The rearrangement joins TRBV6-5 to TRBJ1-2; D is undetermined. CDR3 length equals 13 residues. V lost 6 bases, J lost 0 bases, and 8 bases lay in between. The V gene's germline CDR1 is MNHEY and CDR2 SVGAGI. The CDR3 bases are TGTGCCAGCAGACCCTCAGCTAACTATGGCTACACCTTC. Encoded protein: CASRPSANYGYTF.

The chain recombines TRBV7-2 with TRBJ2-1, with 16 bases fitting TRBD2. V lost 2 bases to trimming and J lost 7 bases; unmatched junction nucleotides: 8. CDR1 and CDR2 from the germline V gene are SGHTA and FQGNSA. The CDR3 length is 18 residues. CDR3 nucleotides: TGTGCCAGCAGCTTATCGGGGACTAGCGGGGGGGCCCTGAATGAGCAGTTCTTC. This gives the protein CASSLSGTSGGALNEQFF.

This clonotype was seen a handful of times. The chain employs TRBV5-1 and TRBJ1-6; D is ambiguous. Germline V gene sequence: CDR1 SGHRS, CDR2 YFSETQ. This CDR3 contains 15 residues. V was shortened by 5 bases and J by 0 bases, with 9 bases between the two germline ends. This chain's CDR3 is CASRAGSSYNSPLHF. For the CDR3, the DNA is TGCGCCAGCAGAGCGGGGAGCTCCTATAATTCACCCCTCCACTTT.

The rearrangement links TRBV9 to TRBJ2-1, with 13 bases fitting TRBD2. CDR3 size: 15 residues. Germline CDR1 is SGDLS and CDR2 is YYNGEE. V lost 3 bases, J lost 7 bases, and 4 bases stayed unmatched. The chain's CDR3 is CASSAGLAGLNEQFF. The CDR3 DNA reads TGTGCCAGCAGCGCGGGACTAGCGGGGTTAAATGAGCAGTTCTTC. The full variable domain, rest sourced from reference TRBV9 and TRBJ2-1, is DSGVTQTPKHLITATGQRVTLRCSPRSGDLSVYWYQQSLDQGLQFLIQYYNGEERAKGNILERFSAQQFPDLHSELNLSSLELGDSALYFCASSAGLAGLNEQFFGPGTRLTVL.

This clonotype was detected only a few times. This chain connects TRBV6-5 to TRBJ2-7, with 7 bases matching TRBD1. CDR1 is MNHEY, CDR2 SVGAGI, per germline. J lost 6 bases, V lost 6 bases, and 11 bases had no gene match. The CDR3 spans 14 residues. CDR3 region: CASRRMTGSGEQYF. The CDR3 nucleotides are TGTGCCAGCAGGCGGATGACAGGGTCGGGCGAGCAGTACTTC.

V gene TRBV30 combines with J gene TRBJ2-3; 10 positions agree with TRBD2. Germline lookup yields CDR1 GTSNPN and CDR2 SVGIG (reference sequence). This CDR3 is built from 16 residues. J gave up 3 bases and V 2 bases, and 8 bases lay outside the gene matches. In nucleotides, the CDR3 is TGTGCCTGGAGTCGAGGAGCGGGGGGGTTAACAGATACGCAGTATTTT. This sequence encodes CAWSRGAGGLTDTQYF.

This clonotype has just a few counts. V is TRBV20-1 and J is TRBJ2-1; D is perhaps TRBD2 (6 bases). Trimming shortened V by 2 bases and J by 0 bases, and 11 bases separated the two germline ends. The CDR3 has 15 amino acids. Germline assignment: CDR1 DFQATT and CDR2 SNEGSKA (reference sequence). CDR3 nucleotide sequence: TGCAGTGCTAGACTCGCGGGGCCCTCCTACAATGAGCAGTTCTTC. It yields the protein CSARLAGPSYNEQFF.

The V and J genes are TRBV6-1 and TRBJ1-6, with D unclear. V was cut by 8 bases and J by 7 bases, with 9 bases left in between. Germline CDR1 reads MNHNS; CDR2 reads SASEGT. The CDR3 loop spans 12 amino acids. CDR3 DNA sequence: TGTGCCAGCTCTATGGGCAATTCACCCCTCCACTTT. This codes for CASSMGNSPLHF.

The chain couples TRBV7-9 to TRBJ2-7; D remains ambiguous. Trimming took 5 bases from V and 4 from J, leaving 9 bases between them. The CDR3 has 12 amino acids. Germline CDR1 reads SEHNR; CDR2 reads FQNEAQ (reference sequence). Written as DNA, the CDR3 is TGTGCCAGCAGCCCAACCTCATACGAGCAGTACTTC. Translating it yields CASSPTSYEQYF.

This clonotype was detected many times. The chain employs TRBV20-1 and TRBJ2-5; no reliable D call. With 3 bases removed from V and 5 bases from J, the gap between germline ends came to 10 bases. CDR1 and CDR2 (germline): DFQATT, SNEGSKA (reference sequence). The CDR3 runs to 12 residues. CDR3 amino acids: CSARYSSETQYF. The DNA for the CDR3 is TGCAGTGCTAGGTACAGCTCTGAGACCCAGTACTTC.

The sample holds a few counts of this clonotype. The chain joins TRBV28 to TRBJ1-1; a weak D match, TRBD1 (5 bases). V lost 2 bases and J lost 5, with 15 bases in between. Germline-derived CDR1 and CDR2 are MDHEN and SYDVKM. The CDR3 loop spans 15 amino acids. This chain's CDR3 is CASSLMPGSGTEAFF. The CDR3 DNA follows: TGTGCCAGCAGTTTAATGCCAGGGAGTGGGACTGAAGCTTTCTTT.

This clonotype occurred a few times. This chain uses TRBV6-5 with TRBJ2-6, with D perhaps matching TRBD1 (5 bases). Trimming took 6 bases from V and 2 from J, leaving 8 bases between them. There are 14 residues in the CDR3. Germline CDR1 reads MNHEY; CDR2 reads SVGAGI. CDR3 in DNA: TGTGCCAGCAGCAGGGTGACTGGGGCCAACGTCCTGACTTTC. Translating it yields CASSRVTGANVLTF.

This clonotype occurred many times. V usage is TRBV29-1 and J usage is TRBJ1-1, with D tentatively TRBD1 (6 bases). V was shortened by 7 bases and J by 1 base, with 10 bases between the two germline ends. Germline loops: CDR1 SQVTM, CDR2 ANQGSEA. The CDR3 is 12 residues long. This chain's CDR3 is CSATDRNTEAFF. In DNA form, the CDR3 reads TGCAGCGCAACGGACAGGAACACTGAAGCTTTCTTT.